This T cell receptor (beta chain) comes out of a study of memory CD8 T cells in hepatitis C reinfection. At the level of the study: Late or post reinfection samples were taken 12 to 24 weeks after detection.

CDR3 length: 17 residues. CDR1 and CDR2 from the germline V gene are SGHRS and YFSETQ. The V gene end was trimmed by 2 bases and the J gene end by 0 bases; junction bases not matched to a gene: 6. Assay used: immunoSEQ multiplex PCR; TCRdb lists only in-frame clones, some missing. The sample carries 45,000 to 50,000 clones, roughly 89% recorded once. Time point given: late/post reinfection, 12 to 24 weeks after detection. No in vitro expansion preceded TCR sequencing of the sorted cells. Donors were people who inject drugs in the Montreal HEPCO cohort. At all three reinfection time points, viable CD3+ CD8+ CD45RO- cells from two donors served as controls.

J is TRBJ1-1 and V is TRBV5-1, with TRBD1 matching over 11 bases. Sequenced: naive CD8+ T cells sorted from blood. The origin of this receptor is a man aged 18 to 29 with hepatitis C virus infection. The CDR3, as DNA: TGCGCCAGCAGCTTCGGACAGGGGGCGTTTATGAACACTGAAGCTTTCTTT. This codes for CASSFGQGAFMNTEAFF.